The 31 T cell receptor beta chains presented below share a single source sample, sequenced in a study of blood T cell repertoires in COVID-19. The data were produced by immunoSEQ multiplex PCR, yet TCRdb's version contains in-frame clones alone and is incomplete. This sample has 50,000 or so clones, with approximately 95% found just once. Sample: peripheral blood. These receptors came from a man aged 55-75 years with COVID-19, enrolled during active disease.

The chain recombines TRBV6-2 or TRBV6-3 with TRBJ2-2, with D tentatively TRBD1 (5 bases). V was shortened by 4 bases and J by 3 bases, with 9 bases between the two germline ends. Germline-derived CDR1 and CDR2 are MNHEY and SVGEGT. The CDR3 is 14 residues long. The CDR3 region is CASSSRQHTGELFF. DNA for the CDR3: TGTGCCAGCAGTTCGCGACAGCACACCGGGGAGCTGTTTTTT.

This clone was seen only a few times. The chain combines TRBV5-1 with TRBJ2-7, with 9 bases lining up with TRBD1. This CDR3 is 17 amino acids long. The V and J ends lost 1 base and 2 bases, in that order; junction bases with no gene match: 10. Germline-derived CDR1 and CDR2 are SGHRS and YFSETQ. The CDR3 loop is CASSLRSGTGLTYEQYF. CDR3 sequence (DNA): TGCGCCAGCAGCTTGAGATCCGGGACAGGGTTAACCTACGAGCAGTACTTC. Full variable domain (missing parts from reference TRBV5-1 and TRBJ2-7): KAGVTQTPRYLIKTRGQQVTLSCSPISGHRSVSWYQQTPGQGLQFLFEYFSETQRNKGNFPGRFSGRQFSNSRSEMNVSTLELGDSALYLCASSLRSGTGLTYEQYFGPGTRLTVT.

The rearrangement links TRBV4-2 to TRBJ2-3, with 8 bases identical to TRBD2. Germline loops: CDR1 LGHNA, CDR2 YNFKEQ. The ends lost 1 base at V and 3 bases at J; junction bases unmatched: 3. The CDR3 is 15 residues long. The CDR3 nucleotides read TGTGCCAGCAGCCAAGGTAGCGGGACAACAGATACGCAGTATTTT. Translating it yields CASSQGSGTTDTQYF.

The rearrangement links TRBV6-5 to TRBJ1-2, with a weak D call TRBD1 (5 bases). This CDR3 is 13 amino acids long. Germline V gene lookup returns CDR1 MNHEY and CDR2 SVGAGI. V gave up 5 bases and J gave up 7 bases, with 14 bases separating them. The CDR3 DNA follows: TGTGCCAGCAGTCTCCGTGACAGAGGTGGCTACACCTTC. Residues: CASSLRDRGGYTF.

The CDR3 bases are TGTGCCAGCTCACCACTGGCTAGCGGGAGCTCCTACAATGAGCAGTTCTTC. It yields the protein CASSPLASGSSYNEQFF. This chain joins TRBV18 and TRBJ2-1; 10 bases map to TRBD2. The CDR3 runs 17 residues. V was pared by 1 base and J by 0 bases, with 3 bases of the junction left unmatched. Germline V gene lookup returns CDR1 KGHSH and CDR2 LQKENI.

This sequence joins TRBV4-2 and TRBJ1-1; TRBD1 matches at 8 bases. J lost 0 bases, V lost 4 bases, and 1 base had no gene match. The CDR3 loop spans 14 amino acids. Germline V gene lookup returns CDR1 LGHNA and CDR2 YNFKEQ. CDR3 in DNA: TGTGCCAGCAGCCTGGGACAGGTGAACACTGAAGCTTTCTTT. Its protein product is CASSLGQVNTEAFF.

The chain recombines TRBV25-1 with TRBJ2-7, with a possible D match to TRBD2 (5 bases). Trimming took off 7 bases at V and 3 bases at J, with 16 bases between the two ends. The CDR3 covers 14 residues. Germline V CDR1 and CDR2: MGHDK, SYGVNS. The CDR3 DNA sequence: TGTGCCAGCACCACCCTAGTGGAGGACTACGAGCAGTACTTC. This gives the protein CASTTLVEDYEQYF.

V gene TRBV5-8 combines with J gene TRBJ1-2; D perhaps matches TRBD1 (6 bases). V dropped 1 base and J dropped 5 bases, with 15 bases sitting between them. The CDR3 extends over 15 amino acids. Looked up from germline, CDR1 is SGHTS and CDR2 is YDEGEE. CDR3 DNA: TGTGCCAGCAGCTTGCCGACAGGTTTTGGATATGGCTACACCTTC. It is translated as CASSLPTGFGYGYTF.

This chain joins TRBV19 and TRBJ1-4; TRBD1 aligns across 9 bases. Unmatched junction bases numbered 10, after V lost 4 bases and J lost 7 bases. The CDR3 is 16 amino acids. CDR1 is LNHDA, CDR2 SQIVND, per germline (reference sequence). For the CDR3, the DNA is TGTGCCAGTAGTACGCCGGGACAGGGCTTTAGTGAAAAACTGTTTTTT. Protein: CASSTPGQGFSEKLFF.

The chain couples TRBV28 to TRBJ2-5; 9 nucleotides line up with TRBD1. Germline values: CDR1 MDHEN, CDR2 SYDVKM. This CDR3 contains 14 residues. With 7 bases clipped from V and 2 bases from J, the junction kept 5 bases outside the gene matches. The CDR3 sequence is CASTDRGNQETQYF. CDR3 bases: TGTGCCAGCACCGACAGGGGGAATCAAGAGACCCAGTACTTC. The variable domain in full, with the rest retrieved from reference TRBV28 and TRBJ2-5, is DVKVTQSSRYLVKRTGEKVFLECVQDMDHENMFWYRQDPGLGLRLIYFSYDVKMKEKGDIPEGYSVSREKKERFSLILESASTNQTSMYLCASTDRGNQETQYFGPGTRLLVL.

This sequence joins TRBV30 and TRBJ1-5; D is perhaps TRBD1 (5 bases). Germline values: CDR1 GTSNPN, CDR2 SVGIG (reference sequence). CDR3 length: 13 amino acids. Trimming shortened V by 4 bases and J by 0 bases, and 7 bases separated the two germline ends. CDR3 sequence reads: CAWNGASNQPQHF. As DNA, the CDR3 is TGTGCCTGGAATGGGGCTAGCAATCAGCCCCAGCATTTT.

The chain recombines TRBV19 with TRBJ2-7, with 7 positions matching TRBD2. The CDR3 has 15 amino acids. The germline CDR1 and CDR2 sequences are LNHDA and SQIVND (reference sequence). V lost 5 bases and J lost 0; bases outside the gene matches: 7. CDR3 sequence (DNA): TGTGCCAGTAGTGATAGCGGGCTTAGCTCCTACGAGCAGTACTTC. Translation gives CASSDSGLSSYEQYF. Drawing the rest from reference TRBV19 and TRBJ2-7, the complete variable domain is DGGITQSPKYLFRKEGQNVTLSCEQNLNHDAMYWYRQDPGQGLRLIYYSQIVNDFQKGDIAEGYSVSREKKESFPLTVTSAQKNPTAFYLCASSDSGLSSYEQYFGPGTRLTVT.

The chain has TRBV18 and TRBJ2-1; TRBD2 might be the D (5 bases). The germline gives CDR1 KGHSH, CDR2 LQKENI. The CDR3 consists of 14 residues. The V end was cut by 0 bases, the J end by 5 bases, with 8 bases between. CDR3 coding DNA: TGTGCCAGCTCACCACCTAGCGCCGACAATGAGCAGTTCTTC. Protein sequence: CASSPPSADNEQFF.

The V gene is TRBV19, the J gene TRBJ2-2, with TRBD2 as a possible D gene (6 bases). The germline V gene has CDR1 LNHDA and CDR2 SQIVND (reference sequence). V gave up 5 bases and J gave up 1 base, with 11 bases separating them. The CDR3 runs 15 residues. The CDR3 DNA reads TGTGCCAGTAGTGTTCGGGGAGGGAACACCGGGGAGCTGTTTTTT. It encodes CASSVRGGNTGELFF.

J is TRBJ1-4 and V is TRBV11-1; D uncertain. Per the germline V gene, CDR1 is SGHAT and CDR2 is FQDESV (reference sequence). Between the trimmed V and J ends, which lost 5 bases and 1 base, there was a span of 8 bases. The CDR3 is made up of 14 amino acids. The CDR3 is CASSPPGTNEKLFF. The CDR3, as DNA: TGTGCCAGCAGCCCTCCGGGAACTAATGAAAAACTGTTTTTT.

V and J are TRBV24-1 and TRBJ1-3; 7 bases are shared with TRBD1. Germline V gene sequence: CDR1 KGHDR, CDR2 SFDVKD. Trimming removed 12 bases from V and 0 bases from J; junction bases left unmatched: 7. The CDR3 is 14 amino acids. CDR3 DNA sequence: TGTGCCGGTACAGGGGTTCACTCTGGAAACACCATATATTTT. Protein product: CAGTGVHSGNTIYF.

The chain has TRBV7-3 and TRBJ2-1; no reliable D call. The germline gives CDR1 SGHTA, CDR2 FQGTGA. This CDR3 contains 13 residues. With 0 bases removed from V and 5 bases from J, the gap between germline ends came to 5 bases. This CDR3 reads CASSLTADNEQFF. Here the CDR3 DNA reads TGTGCCAGCAGCTTAACTGCGGACAATGAGCAGTTCTTC.

The V call is TRBV7-2, the J call TRBJ1-5; TRBD1 might be the D (5 bases). The V gene lost 0 bases and the J gene lost 3 bases, with 9 bases spanning the gap. This CDR3 is built from 15 residues. CDR1 is SGHTA, CDR2 FQGNSA, per germline. CDR3 sequence reads: CASSLAGAINQPQHF. CDR3 nucleotides: TGTGCCAGCAGCTTAGCTGGGGCCATCAATCAGCCCCAGCATTTT.

CDR3 sequence reads: CASSPGTGFLDRGGELFF. DNA for the CDR3: TGTGCCAGCAGTCCCGGGACAGGGTTTCTCGATCGGGGCGGGGAGCTGTTTTTT. The chain is built from TRBV6-6 and TRBJ2-2; 9 bases agree with TRBD1. J gave up 7 bases and V 5 bases, and 17 bases lay outside the gene matches. The CDR3 runs to 18 residues. Germline V gene data show CDR1 as MNHNY and CDR2 as SVGAGI (reference sequence).

This chain links TRBV25-1 with TRBJ1-5; D remains ambiguous. Trimming left V 3 bases short and J 6 bases short, with 9 bases between. The CDR3 is made up of 13 amino acids. CDR1 MGHDK and CDR2 SYGVNS come from the germline V gene. CDR3 coding DNA: TGTGCCAGCAGTGATTACGGTGGTCAGCCCCAGCATTTT. This codes for CASSDYGGQPQHF.

The gene calls are TRBV5-1 and TRBJ1-2; D might be TRBD1 (5 bases). The CDR3 covers 14 residues. V lost 1 base and J 1 base, leaving 8 bases between the germline ends. Germline loops: CDR1 SGHRS, CDR2 YFSETQ. CDR3 bases: TGCGCCAGCAGCTTGACAGGTCTTAACTATGGCTACACCTTC. The encoded protein is CASSLTGLNYGYTF. Variable domain in full (rest from reference TRBV5-1 and TRBJ1-2): KAGVTQTPRYLIKTRGQQVTLSCSPISGHRSVSWYQQTPGQGLQFLFEYFSETQRNKGNFPGRFSGRQFSNSRSEMNVSTLELGDSALYLCASSLTGLNYGYTFGSGTRLTVV.

The chain combines TRBV5-5 with TRBJ2-2, with a tentative D call TRBD1 (5 bases). The germline CDR1 and CDR2 sequences are SGHKS and YYEKEE (reference sequence). The ends were cut back, 4 bases at V and 7 bases at J, with 8 bases in the middle. The CDR3 has 12 residues. Written as DNA, the CDR3 is TGTGCCAGCAGCCCGACAGTCGGGGAGCTGTTTTTT. It yields the protein CASSPTVGELFF.

V and J are TRBV9 and TRBJ1-2; maybe TRBD1 (5 bases). Trimming cost V 3 bases and J 3 bases, with 15 bases left between them. There are 15 residues in the CDR3. Per germline, CDR1 SGDLS and CDR2 YYNGEE. The CDR3, as DNA: TGTGCCAGCAGCGCTTACGACAGCTACGACTATGGCTACACCTTC. Translating it yields CASSAYDSYDYGYTF.

The chain has TRBV6-4 and TRBJ1-5; 7 bases agree with TRBD1. The length of the CDR3 is 15 residues. V trimming: 3 bases; J trimming: 1 base; junction bases outside the gene matches: 3. Germline lookup yields CDR1 MRHNA and CDR2 SNTAGT. This CDR3 is CASSEKTGSNQPQHF. The CDR3 region has the DNA TGTGCCAGCAGTGAAAAGACAGGGAGCAATCAGCCCCAGCATTTT.

The rearrangement links TRBV9 to TRBJ1-3; maybe TRBD1 (6 bases). The V gene lost 2 bases and the J gene lost 0 bases, with 9 bases spanning the gap. The CDR3 consists of 15 residues. In germline, CDR1 is SGDLS, CDR2 YYNGEE. The CDR3 is CASSVGGLSGNTIYF. The CDR3 DNA reads as TGTGCCAGCAGCGTGGGGGGGCTCTCTGGAAACACCATATATTTT.

This clone appeared once. The J gene is TRBJ1-5, the V gene TRBV2, with D unresolved. CDR3 size: 14 residues. V was clipped by 3 bases and J by 7 bases, with 13 bases between them. Per germline, CDR1 SNHLY and CDR2 FYNNEI. The CDR3 sequence is CASSERIVVQPQHF. The CDR3, as DNA: TGTGCCAGCAGTGAGAGGATAGTGGTGCAGCCCCAGCATTTT.

The chain uses TRBV7-8 and TRBJ2-1; TRBD2 matches at 14 bases. CDR3 size: 18 residues. Germline V CDR1 and CDR2: SGHVS, FQNEAQ. The V segment lost 4 bases and the J segment 3 bases; nucleotides outside the gene matches: 8. The CDR3 reads CASSSLRLAGGGYNEQFF. The CDR3 region has the DNA TGTGCCAGCAGCTCGCTCCGACTAGCGGGAGGGGGCTACAATGAGCAGTTCTTC.

The chain couples TRBV28 to TRBJ1-6, with D possibly matching TRBD1 (6 bases). The V gene's germline CDR1 is MDHEN and CDR2 SYDVKM. This CDR3 has 16 amino acids. V dropped 4 bases and J dropped 14 bases, with 24 bases sitting between them. The CDR3: CASSSLVGGGRKALHF. Here the CDR3 DNA reads TGTGCCAGCAGTTCCCTTGTTGGGGGCGGCCGCAAGGCCCTCCACTTT. The variable domain in full, with the rest retrieved from reference TRBV28 and TRBJ1-6, is DVKVTQSSRYLVKRTGEKVFLECVQDMDHENMFWYRQDPGLGLRLIYFSYDVKMKEKGDIPEGYSVSREKKERFSLILESASTNQTSMYLCASSSLVGGGRKALHFGNGTRLTVT.

This clone was observed a single time. V gene TRBV5-4 combines with J gene TRBJ2-1; 7 nucleotides align to TRBD2. The CDR3 runs 15 residues. V gave up 0 bases and J gave up 2 bases; unmatched junction bases: 2. CDR1 SGHNT and CDR2 YYREEE come from the germline V gene (reference sequence). The CDR3 here is CASSLVGGTYNEQFF. The CDR3 region has the DNA TGTGCCAGCAGCTTGGTGGGGGGGACCTACAATGAGCAGTTCTTC.

The chain employs TRBV11-1 and TRBJ1-2, with no clear D. Trimming cost V 0 bases and J 6 bases, with 23 bases left between them. The CDR3 covers 18 residues. Germline CDR1 and CDR2: SGHAT and FQDESV (reference sequence). This chain's CDR3 is CASSLAGSGGGSTNGYTF. The CDR3 region has the DNA TGTGCCAGCAGCTTAGCGGGAAGTGGAGGAGGTTCCACTAATGGCTACACCTTC.

The chain is built from TRBV3-1 (or the pseudogene TRBV3-2) and TRBJ2-2; 10 bases align to TRBD1. The CDR3 loop spans 17 amino acids. Per germline, CDR1 LGHDT and CDR2 YNNKEL (reference sequence). Losses at the gene ends were 0 bases for V and 5 bases for J; bases not matched to a gene: 6. CDR3 amino acids: CASSQEWRDRGTGELFF. For the CDR3, the DNA is TGTGCCAGCAGCCAAGAATGGCGGGACAGGGGAACCGGGGAGCTGTTTTTT.